This T cell receptor beta chain is from a study of T cell clones after liver transplantation. Overall study: In this trial, immunosuppression withdrawal was attempted within 2 years of liver transplant. The study's findings and limits: Compared with third party-reactive sequences, donor-reactive ones declined more, independent of withdrawal success. Conclusions were preliminary, with small, heterogeneous patient groups.

Libraries were prepared by immunoSEQ multiplex PCR; TCRdb keeps only in-frame clonotypes and omits some of them. The sample includes fewer than 50,000 clones, just over 85% of them seen just once. Concerning this clone itself: What it binds is not known.

Unstimulated PBMCs were sorted into CD3+CD4+ and CD3+CD8+ populations. CDR3 length: 13 residues. Germline values: CDR1 MNHNS, CDR2 SASEGT. V was cut by 4 bases and J by 3 bases, with 8 bases left in between. The chain is built from TRBV6-1 and TRBJ2-3; no firm D call. The sequence was obtained from a human patient who received a liver transplant. Some T cells may trace back to the graft donor. Sequenced material: CD4+ T cells from blood, taken 24 months after liver transplant. Here the CDR3 DNA reads TGTGCCAGCAGTGGAAGGTGGACAGATACGCAGTATTTT. It codes for CASSGRWTDTQYF.